Sequencing of this T cell receptor beta chain was carried out in a study of chronic HIV infection and antiretroviral therapy. Only a few counts were recorded for this clonotype. One entry per CDR3 protein results from TCRdb running MiXCR on the 5' RACE reads. The sample consists of 40,000 to 60,000 distinct CDR3 sequences, over 15% of them appearing once. Trimming stripped 8 bases from V and 4 bases from J, with 15 bases between. The CDR3 runs to 14 residues. CDR1 is MDHEN and CDR2 is SYDVKM in the germline V gene. This rearrangement joins TRBV28 to TRBJ2-1, with D possibly being TRBD2 (7 bases). Material: peripheral blood. The source is an adult who had HIV and had not received antiretroviral therapy, or was an uninfected healthy control (not recorded which). CDR3 coding DNA: TGTGCCAGCGTCGAGGGGGGGTCTTACAATGAGCAGTTCTTC. The encoded protein is CASVEGGSYNEQFF.